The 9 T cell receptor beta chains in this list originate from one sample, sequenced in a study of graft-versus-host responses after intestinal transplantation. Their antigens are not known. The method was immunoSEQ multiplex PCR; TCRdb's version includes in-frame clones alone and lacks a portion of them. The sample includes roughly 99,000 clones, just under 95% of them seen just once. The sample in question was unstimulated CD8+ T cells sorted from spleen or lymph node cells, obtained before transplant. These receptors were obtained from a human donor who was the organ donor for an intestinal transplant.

CDR3 bases: TGTGCCACACACGAACTGCAGGGGGCGAACACTGAAGCTTTCTTT. This codes for CATHELQGANTEAFF. The rearrangement links TRBV28 to TRBJ1-1; 8 bases fit TRBD1. The V gene's germline CDR1 is MDHEN and CDR2 SYDVKM. V was pared by 10 bases and J by 1 base, with 11 bases of the junction left unmatched. This CDR3 is built from 15 residues.

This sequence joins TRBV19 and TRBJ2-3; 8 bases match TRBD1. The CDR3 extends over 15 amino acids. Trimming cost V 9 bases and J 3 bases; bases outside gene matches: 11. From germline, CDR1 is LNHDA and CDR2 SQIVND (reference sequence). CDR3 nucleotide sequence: TGTGCCAGCATGAAAACAGGGGGAGAGACAGATACGCAGTATTTT. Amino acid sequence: CASMKTGGETDTQYF.

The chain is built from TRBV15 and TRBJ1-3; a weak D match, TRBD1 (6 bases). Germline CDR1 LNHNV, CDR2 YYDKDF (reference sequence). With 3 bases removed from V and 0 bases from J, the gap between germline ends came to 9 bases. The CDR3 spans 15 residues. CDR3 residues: CATSSTGNSGNTIYF. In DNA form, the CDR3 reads TGTGCCACCAGCAGTACAGGGAACTCTGGAAACACCATATATTTT.

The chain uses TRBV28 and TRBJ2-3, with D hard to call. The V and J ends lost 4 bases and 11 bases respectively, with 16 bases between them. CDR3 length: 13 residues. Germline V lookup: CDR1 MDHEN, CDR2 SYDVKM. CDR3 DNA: TGTGCCAGCAGTTCGTTTTTGAGTAGTCTGCAGTATTTT. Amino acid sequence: CASSSFLSSLQYF.

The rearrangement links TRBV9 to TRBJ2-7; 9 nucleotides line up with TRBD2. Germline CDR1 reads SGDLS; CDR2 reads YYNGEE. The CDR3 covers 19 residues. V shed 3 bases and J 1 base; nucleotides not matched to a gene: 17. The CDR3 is CASSASYLTGTSRSYEQYF. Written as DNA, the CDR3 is TGTGCCAGCAGCGCATCCTACTTAACCGGGACTAGCAGATCCTACGAGCAGTACTTC.

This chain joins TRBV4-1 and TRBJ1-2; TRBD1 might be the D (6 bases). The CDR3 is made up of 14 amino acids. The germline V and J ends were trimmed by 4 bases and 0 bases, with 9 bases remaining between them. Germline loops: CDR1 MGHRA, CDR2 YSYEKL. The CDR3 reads CASSPGVSNYGYTF. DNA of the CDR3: TGCGCCAGCAGCCCAGGGGTTTCTAACTATGGCTACACCTTC.

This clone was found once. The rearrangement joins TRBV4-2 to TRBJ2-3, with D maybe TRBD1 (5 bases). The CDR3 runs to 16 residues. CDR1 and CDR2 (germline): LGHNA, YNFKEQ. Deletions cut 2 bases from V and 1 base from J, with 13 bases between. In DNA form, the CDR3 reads TGTGCCAGCAGCCAATTTCAGGGTTGGCGCACAGATACGCAGTATTTT. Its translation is CASSQFQGWRTDTQYF.

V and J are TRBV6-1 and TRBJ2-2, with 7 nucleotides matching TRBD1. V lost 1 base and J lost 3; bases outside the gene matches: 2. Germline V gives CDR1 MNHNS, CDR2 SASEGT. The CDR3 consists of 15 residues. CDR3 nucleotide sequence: TGTGCCAGCAGTGAAGGGGACAGATACACCGGGGAGCTGTTTTTT. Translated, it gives CASSEGDRYTGELFF.

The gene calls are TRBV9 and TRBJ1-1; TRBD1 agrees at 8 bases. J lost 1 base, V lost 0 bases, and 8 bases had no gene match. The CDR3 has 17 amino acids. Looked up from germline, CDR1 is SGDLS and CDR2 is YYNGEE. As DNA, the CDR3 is TGTGCCAGCAGCGTAGCGGTAGGGACAGGACGGAACACTGAAGCTTTCTTT. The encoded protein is CASSVAVGTGRNTEAFF.